These 16 T cell receptor beta chains were all obtained from the same sample, sequenced in a study of T cell responses to AZD1222 COVID-19 vaccine. TCRdb's copy holds only in-frame clones and misses some; the assay was immunoSEQ multiplex PCR. The sample lists 130,000 to 150,000 clones, more than 90% seen once, with over 1.5% in the top ten. Sequences were derived from peripheral blood, sampled on day 0 of AZD1222 vaccination. The receptor set was obtained from an adult in good health.

This clone was counted a single time. DNA of the CDR3: TGTGCTAGTGCCGCGGGACAGGGGGATCAGCCCCAGCATTTT. This codes for CASAAGQGDQPQHF. The V call is TRBV12-5, the J call TRBJ1-5; 11 bases fit TRBD1. CDR1 LGHNT and CDR2 FRNRAP come from the germline V gene. The CDR3 totals 14 residues. Trimming removed 7 bases from V and 5 bases from J; junction bases left unmatched: 4.

The rearrangement uses TRBV5-1 and TRBJ1-1, with D possibly being TRBD1 (5 bases). CDR3 size: 13 residues. Germline CDR1 reads SGHRS; CDR2 reads YFSETQ. V lost 7 bases to trimming and J lost 2 bases, with 12 bases between them. For the CDR3, the DNA is TGCGCCAGCTGCCCGGGACCAAACACTGAAGCTTTCTTT. It codes for CASCPGPNTEAFF.

CDR3 loop: CASSRGTSGSYSYNEQFF. DNA of the CDR3: TGTGCCAGCAGTCGGGGGACTAGCGGGTCCTACTCCTACAATGAGCAGTTCTTC. This chain links TRBV28 with TRBJ2-1, with TRBD2 matching 12 bases. The germline gives CDR1 MDHEN, CDR2 SYDVKM. The trim removed 5 bases at V and 0 bases at J, leaving 8 bases unmatched. CDR3 size: 18 residues.

The chain employs TRBV13 and TRBJ2-7, with no clear D. V lost 0 bases and J lost 4, with 4 bases in between. This CDR3 has 12 amino acids. The germline V gene encodes CDR1 PRHDT and CDR2 FYEKMQ (reference sequence). Written as DNA, the CDR3 is TGTGCCAGCAGCTTAGGGAAATACGAGCAGTACTTC. Amino acid sequence: CASSLGKYEQYF.

The CDR3 reads CASSSSGPRQETQYF. CDR3 bases: TGCGCCAGCAGCTCGTCAGGGCCCCGCCAAGAGACCCAGTACTTC. The rearrangement uses TRBV5-1 and TRBJ2-5; maybe TRBD1 (5 bases). The CDR3 has 15 residues. Trimming took 3 bases from V and 1 from J, leaving 13 bases between them. Germline lookup yields CDR1 SGHRS and CDR2 YFSETQ.

V is TRBV2 and J is TRBJ2-1, with TRBD2 matching over 9 bases. From germline, CDR1 is SNHLY and CDR2 FYNNEI. This CDR3 has 15 residues. V shed 7 bases and J 8 bases; nucleotides not matched to a gene: 12. CDR3 bases: TGTGCCAGCATGGAGGGAGGGACTAGCAGTCATGAGCAGTTCTTC. It yields the protein CASMEGGTSSHEQFF.

The chain has TRBV9 and TRBJ2-7, with 8 bases that match TRBD1. CDR1 SGDLS and CDR2 YYNGEE come from the germline V gene. The CDR3 length is 16 residues. V was clipped by 7 bases and J by 5 bases; unmatched bases: 17. CDR3 sequence reads: CASSVRGDRGFDEQYF. CDR3 DNA: TGTGCCAGCTCTGTACGAGGAGACAGGGGATTCGACGAGCAGTACTTC.

The chain uses TRBV30 and TRBJ2-1; TRBD1 or TRBD2 may be the D gene (5 bases each). V shed 4 bases and J shed 14 bases, with 18 bases lying between them. This CDR3 region has 12 residues. CDR1 is GTSNPN and CDR2 is SVGIG in the germline V gene (reference sequence). Written as DNA, the CDR3 is TGTGCCTGGAATAAGCAACCGGGACGAAAGTTCTTC. This codes for CAWNKQPGRKFF.

V usage is TRBV23-1 and J usage is TRBJ1-2; D gene uncertain. Being an ORF, TRBV23-1 has a function that is uncertain. The CDR3 is 12 residues long. V lost 4 bases and J 5 bases, leaving 8 bases between the germline ends. The DNA for the CDR3 is TGCGCCAGCAGTCGGCCTATTTATGGCTACACCTTC. Its protein is CASSRPIYGYTF.

With regard to this clone: The same CDR3 can be traced to other DNA sequences in this sample. The chain uses TRBV9 and TRBJ2-7; 7 bases fit TRBD2. The CDR3 has 14 residues. Trimming at V came to 0 bases and at J to 2 bases, leaving 2 bases not matched to a gene. Germline V gene lookup returns CDR1 SGDLS and CDR2 YYNGEE. Here the CDR3 reads CASSVGGGTYEQYF. Written as DNA, the CDR3 is TGTGCCAGCAGCGTAGGCGGGGGAACCTACGAGCAGTACTTC. Full variable domain (remainder filled in from reference TRBV9 and TRBJ2-7): DSGVTQTPKHLITATGQRVTLRCSPRSGDLSVYWYQQSLDQGLQFLIQYYNGEERAKGNILERFSAQQFPDLHSELNLSSLELGDSALYFCASSVGGGTYEQYFGPGTRLTVT.

The chain is built from TRBV27 and TRBJ2-1; D gene ambiguous. The CDR3 extends over 15 amino acids. The ends were cut back, 5 bases at V and 2 bases at J, with 13 bases in the middle. Germline V gives CDR1 MNHEY, CDR2 SMNVEV (reference sequence). The CDR3 region has the DNA TGTGCCAGCAGTCCTACCCCAGGTCCCTACAATGAGCAGTTCTTC. Translated: CASSPTPGPYNEQFF.

This sequence joins TRBV29-1 and TRBJ2-3; 8 nucleotides align to TRBD1. There are 15 residues in the CDR3. Germline values: CDR1 SQVTM, CDR2 ANQGSEA. V dropped 7 bases and J dropped 2; count of bases not matched to a gene: 11. The CDR3, as DNA: TGCAGCGGAGCCCAAATGACAGGGGCCACAGATACGCAGTATTTT. Residues: CSGAQMTGATDTQYF.

This sequence joins TRBV11-3 and TRBJ2-3, with unresolved D. Germline CDR1 SGHNT, CDR2 YENEEA. V lost 2 bases to trimming and J lost 2 bases, with 14 bases between them. The CDR3 loop spans 16 amino acids. CDR3 sequence (DNA): TGTGCCAGCAGCTTAAACAGTCTGTCGCCCACAGATACGCAGTATTTT. It yields the protein CASSLNSLSPTDTQYF.

This clone was detected a few times. The chain is built from TRBV2 and TRBJ2-1; D is perhaps TRBD2 (5 bases). V dropped 1 base and J dropped 0 bases, with 7 bases sitting between them. This CDR3 contains 15 residues. Germline values: CDR1 SNHLY, CDR2 FYNNEI. CDR3: CASSEGGFSYNEQFF. The CDR3 region has the DNA TGTGCCAGCAGTGAAGGAGGGTTCTCCTACAATGAGCAGTTCTTC. The full variable domain, in which reference TRBV2 and TRBJ2-1 provide the parts outside the CDR3, is EPEVTQTPSHQVTQMGQEVILRCVPISNHLYFYWYRQILGQKVEFLVSFYNNEISEKSEIFDDQFSVERPDGSNFTLKIRSTKLEDSAMYFCASSEGGFSYNEQFFGPGTRLTVL.

The chain joins TRBV6-5 to TRBJ1-2, with D possibly matching TRBD1 (5 bases). The CDR3 runs to 14 residues. Trimming took 6 bases from V and 0 from J, leaving 11 bases between them. Germline CDR1 and CDR2: MNHEY and SVGAGI. The CDR3 coding sequence is TGTGCCAGCAGCTCAGGGTTGACTAACTATGGCTACACCTTC. It yields the protein CASSSGLTNYGYTF.

The chain combines TRBV29-1 with TRBJ1-1; D is uncertain. There are 14 residues in the CDR3. Deletions cut 2 bases from V and 2 bases from J, with 12 bases between. Germline CDR1 is SQVTM and CDR2 is ANQGSEA. As DNA, the CDR3 is TGCAGCGTTGAATTCCTAATACGAAACACTGAAGCTTTCTTT. This translates into CSVEFLIRNTEAFF. Full variable domain (remainder filled in from reference TRBV29-1 and TRBJ1-1): SAVISQKPSRDICQRGTSLTIQCQVDSQVTMMFWYRQQPGQSLTLIATANQGSEATYESGFVIDKFPISRPNLTFSTLTVSNMSPEDSSIYLCSVEFLIRNTEAFFGQGTRLTVV.